This passage covers 2 T cell receptor beta chains from one sample sequenced in a study of regulatory T cells in long-lasting Graves disease. The time point was: newly diagnosed GD, antithyroid drugs for less than 3 months. PBMCs were the source of the RNA used for TCR sequencing. CDR3 regions were amplified by Arm-PCR using iRepertoire HTBI primers to build TCR beta libraries. MiXCR, run by TCRdb on the multiplex PCR reads, gives a single entry per CDR3 protein. The sample shows approximately 540,000 distinct CDR3 sequences, 12% of them seen only once. These data were also filed under a second study, of T cells in Graves' hyperthyroidism and ophthalmopathy.

Sequenced material: peripheral blood mononuclear cells (PBMCs), taken at new diagnosis, from a patient treated with antithyroid drugs. The receptors stem from a woman aged 25-40 years with Graves disease.

This clonotype occurred many times. The rearrangement joins TRBV5-1 to TRBJ2-5, with D unclear. Trimming stripped 1 base from V and 2 bases from J, with 12 bases between. Germline V gene sequence: CDR1 SGHRS, CDR2 YFSETQ. The CDR3 has 15 amino acids. CDR3 in amino acids: CASSLWNREQETQYF. DNA of the CDR3: TGCGCCAGCAGCTTGTGGAACAGAGAACAAGAGACCCAGTACTTC.

The rearrangement uses TRBV4-1 and TRBJ1-5, with 8 bases matching TRBD1. This CDR3 is 19 amino acids long. J gave up 8 bases and V 2 bases, and 20 bases lay outside the gene matches. CDR1 MGHRA and CDR2 YSYEKL come from the germline V gene. The CDR3 region has the DNA TGCGCCAGCAGCCAAAGATGGGGGGGACCAGGGGGCTCCTCGGAGCCCCAGCATTTT. It is translated as CASSQRWGGPGGSSEPQHF.